This TCR beta chain was found in a study of technical replicates of blood from several donors. Germline V lookup: CDR1 SGHVS, CDR2 FQNEAQ. CDR3 length: 15 amino acids. Trimming shortened V by 5 bases and J by 2 bases, and 16 bases separated the two germline ends. TCRdb keeps only in-frame clones here, not all; method: immunoSEQ multiplex PCR. The table records 6,500 to 7,500 clones, 95% to 97% of them present only once. The material sequenced was PBMCs. The TCR comes from a human donor in good health. This sequence joins TRBV7-8 and TRBJ2-7; TRBD2 might be the D (6 bases). In DNA form, the CDR3 reads TGTGCCAGCAGCCTTCGCCAAGGGGAGGCCTACGAGCAGTACTTC. The encoded protein is CASSLRQGEAYEQYF.